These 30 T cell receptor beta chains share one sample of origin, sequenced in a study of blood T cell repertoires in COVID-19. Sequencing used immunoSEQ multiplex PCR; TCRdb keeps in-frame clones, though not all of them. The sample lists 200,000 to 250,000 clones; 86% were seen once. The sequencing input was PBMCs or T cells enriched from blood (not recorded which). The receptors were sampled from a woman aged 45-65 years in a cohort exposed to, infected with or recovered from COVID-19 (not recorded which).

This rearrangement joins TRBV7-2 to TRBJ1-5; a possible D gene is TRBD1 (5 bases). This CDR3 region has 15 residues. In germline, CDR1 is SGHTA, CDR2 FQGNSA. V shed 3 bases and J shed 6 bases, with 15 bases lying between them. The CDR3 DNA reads TGTGCCAGCAGCTTGGGGGGGGTAAGGGGTCAGCCCCAGCATTTT. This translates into CASSLGGVRGQPQHF.

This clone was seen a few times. CDR3 nucleotides: TGTGCCAGCAGCTTGGACAGCTATAGCAATCAGCCCCAGCATTTT. Its protein product is CASSLDSYSNQPQHF. The chain has TRBV5-4 and TRBJ1-5, with D hard to call. Trimming removed 0 bases from V and 0 bases from J, with 7 bases in between. The CDR3 has 15 residues. CDR1 and CDR2 from the germline V gene are SGHNT and YYREEE (reference sequence).

The CDR3 loop reads CASSRDRIYEQYF. Written as DNA, the CDR3 is TGTGCCAGCAGCCGCGACAGGATTTACGAGCAGTACTTC. This rearrangement joins TRBV3-1 (or the pseudogene TRBV3-2) to TRBJ2-7; a possible D gene is TRBD1 (6 bases). This CDR3 is 13 amino acids long. The germline V and J ends were trimmed by 4 bases and 4 bases, with 11 bases remaining between them. Germline CDR1 and CDR2: LGHDT and YNNKEL (reference sequence).

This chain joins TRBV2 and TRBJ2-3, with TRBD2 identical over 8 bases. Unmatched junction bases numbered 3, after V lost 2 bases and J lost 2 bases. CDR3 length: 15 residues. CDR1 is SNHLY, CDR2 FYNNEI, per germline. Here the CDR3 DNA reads TGTGCCAGCAGTGAATTAGCGGGATTCACAGATACGCAGTATTTT. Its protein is CASSELAGFTDTQYF.

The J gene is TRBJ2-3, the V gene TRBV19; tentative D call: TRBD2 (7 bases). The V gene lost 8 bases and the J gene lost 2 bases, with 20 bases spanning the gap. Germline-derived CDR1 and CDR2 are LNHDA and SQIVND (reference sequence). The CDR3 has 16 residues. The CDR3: CASGFFRGAFTDTQYF. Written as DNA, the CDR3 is TGTGCCAGTGGATTTTTCCGGGGGGCATTCACAGATACGCAGTATTTT.

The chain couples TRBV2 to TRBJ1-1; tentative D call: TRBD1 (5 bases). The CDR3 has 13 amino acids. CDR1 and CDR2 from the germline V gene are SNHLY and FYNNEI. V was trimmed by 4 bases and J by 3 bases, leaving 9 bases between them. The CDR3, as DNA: TGTGCCAGCAGTGCATGGGGGGACACTGAAGCTTTCTTT. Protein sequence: CASSAWGDTEAFF.

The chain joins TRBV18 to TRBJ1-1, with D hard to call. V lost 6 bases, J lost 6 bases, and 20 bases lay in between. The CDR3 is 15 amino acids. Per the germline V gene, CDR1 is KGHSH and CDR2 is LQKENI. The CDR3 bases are TGTGCCAGCTCCCCCGCGTCCGGCGGAGCCTCTGAAGCTTTCTTT. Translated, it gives CASSPASGGASEAFF.

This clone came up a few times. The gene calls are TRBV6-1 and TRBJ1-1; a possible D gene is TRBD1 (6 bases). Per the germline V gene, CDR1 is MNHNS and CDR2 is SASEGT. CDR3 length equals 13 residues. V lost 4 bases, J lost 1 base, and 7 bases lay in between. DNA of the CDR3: TGTGCCAGCAGTGCACAGGGGAACACTGAAGCTTTCTTT. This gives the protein CASSAQGNTEAFF.

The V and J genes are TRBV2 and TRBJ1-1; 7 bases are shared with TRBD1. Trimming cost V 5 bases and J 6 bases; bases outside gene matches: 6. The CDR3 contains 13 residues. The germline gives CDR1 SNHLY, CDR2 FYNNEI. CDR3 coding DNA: TGTGCCAGCAGTCCGACAGGGCTTGCTGAAGCTTTCTTT. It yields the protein CASSPTGLAEAFF. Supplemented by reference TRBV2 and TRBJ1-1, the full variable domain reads EPEVTQTPSHQVTQMGQEVILRCVPISNHLYFYWYRQILGQKVEFLVSFYNNEISEKSEIFDDQFSVERPDGSNFTLKIRSTKLEDSAMYFCASSPTGLAEAFFGQGTRLTVV.

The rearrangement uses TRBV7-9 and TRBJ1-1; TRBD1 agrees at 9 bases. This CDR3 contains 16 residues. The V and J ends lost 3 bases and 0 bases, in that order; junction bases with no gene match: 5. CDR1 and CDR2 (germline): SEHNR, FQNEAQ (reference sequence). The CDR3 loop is CASSFWDRVLNTEAFF. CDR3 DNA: TGTGCCAGCAGCTTTTGGGACAGGGTTCTGAACACTGAAGCTTTCTTT.

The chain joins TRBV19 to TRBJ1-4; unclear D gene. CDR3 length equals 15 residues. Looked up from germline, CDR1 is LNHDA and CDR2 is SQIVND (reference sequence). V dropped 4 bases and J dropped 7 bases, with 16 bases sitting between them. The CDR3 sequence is CASSKAGSRGEKLFF. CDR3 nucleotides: TGTGCCAGTAGTAAAGCCGGTTCAAGAGGTGAAAAACTGTTTTTT. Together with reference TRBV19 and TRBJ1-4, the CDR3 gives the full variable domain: DGGITQSPKYLFRKEGQNVTLSCEQNLNHDAMYWYRQDPGQGLRLIYYSQIVNDFQKGDIAEGYSVSREKKESFPLTVTSAQKNPTAFYLCASSKAGSRGEKLFFGSGTQLSVL.

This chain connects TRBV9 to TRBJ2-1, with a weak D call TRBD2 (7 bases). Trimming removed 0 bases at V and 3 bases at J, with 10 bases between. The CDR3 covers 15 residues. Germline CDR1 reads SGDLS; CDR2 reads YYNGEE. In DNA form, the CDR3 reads TGTGCCAGCAGCGTAGTGGGGGGGCTCTACAATGAGCAGTTCTTC. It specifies CASSVVGGLYNEQFF.

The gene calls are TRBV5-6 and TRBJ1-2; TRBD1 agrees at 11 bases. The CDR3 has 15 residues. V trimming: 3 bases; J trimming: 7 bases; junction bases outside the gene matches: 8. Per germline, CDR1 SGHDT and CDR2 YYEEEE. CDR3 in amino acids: CASSSDRGLGGGYTF. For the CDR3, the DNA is TGTGCCAGCAGCTCGGACAGGGGGCTAGGTGGTGGCTACACCTTC.

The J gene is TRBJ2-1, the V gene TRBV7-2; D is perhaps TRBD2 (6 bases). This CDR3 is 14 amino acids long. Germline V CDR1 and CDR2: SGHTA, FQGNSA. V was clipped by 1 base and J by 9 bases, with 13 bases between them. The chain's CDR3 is CASSLGPGEREQFF. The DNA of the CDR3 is TGTGCCAGCAGCTTAGGACCGGGAGAACGTGAGCAGTTCTTC.

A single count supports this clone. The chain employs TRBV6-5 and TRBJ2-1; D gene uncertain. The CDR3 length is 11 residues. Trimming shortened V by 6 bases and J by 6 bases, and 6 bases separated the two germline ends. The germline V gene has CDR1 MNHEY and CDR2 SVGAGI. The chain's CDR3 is CASSVFNEQFF. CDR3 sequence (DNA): TGTGCCAGCAGCGTATTCAATGAGCAGTTCTTC.

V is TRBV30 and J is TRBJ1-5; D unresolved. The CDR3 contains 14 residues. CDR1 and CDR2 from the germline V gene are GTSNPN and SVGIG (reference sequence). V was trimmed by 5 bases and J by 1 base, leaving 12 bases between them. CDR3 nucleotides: TGTGCCTGGCAAATCGGGGAGAGCAATCAGCCCCAGCATTTT. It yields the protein CAWQIGESNQPQHF.

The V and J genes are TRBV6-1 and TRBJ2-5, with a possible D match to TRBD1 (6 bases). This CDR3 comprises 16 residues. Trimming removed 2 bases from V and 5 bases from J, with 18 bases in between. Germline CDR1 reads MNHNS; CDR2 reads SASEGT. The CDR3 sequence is CASSELPGHFKETQYF. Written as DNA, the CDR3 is TGTGCCAGCAGTGAACTGCCGGGACACTTTAAGGAGACCCAGTACTTC.

The CDR3 reads CASSGSRTGELFF. CDR3 sequence (DNA): TGTGCCAGCAGCGGATCTAGGACCGGGGAGCTGTTTTTT. The chain links TRBV11-2 to TRBJ2-2; D gene ambiguous. V lost 5 bases to trimming and J lost 5 bases, with 9 bases between them. The CDR3 length is 13 residues. CDR1 is SGHAT and CDR2 is FQNNGV in the germline V gene.

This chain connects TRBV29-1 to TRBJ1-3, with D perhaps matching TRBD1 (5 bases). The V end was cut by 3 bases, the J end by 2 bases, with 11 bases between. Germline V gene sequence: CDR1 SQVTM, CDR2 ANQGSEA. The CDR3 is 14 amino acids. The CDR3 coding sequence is TGCAGCGTTGACTCGACGGGGGCTGGAAACACCATATATTTT. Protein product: CSVDSTGAGNTIYF.

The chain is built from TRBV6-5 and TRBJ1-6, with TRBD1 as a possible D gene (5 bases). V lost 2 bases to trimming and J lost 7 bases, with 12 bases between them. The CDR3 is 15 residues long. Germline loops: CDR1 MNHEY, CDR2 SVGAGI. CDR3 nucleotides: TGTGCCAGCAGTTACCGGGAGTCAGGGAATTCACCCCTCCACTTT. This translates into CASSYRESGNSPLHF.

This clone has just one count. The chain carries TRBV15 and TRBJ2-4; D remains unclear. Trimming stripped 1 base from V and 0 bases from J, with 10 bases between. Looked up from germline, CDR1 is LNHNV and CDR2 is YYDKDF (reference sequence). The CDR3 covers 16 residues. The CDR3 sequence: CATSRGLVVAKNIQYF. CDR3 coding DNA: TGTGCCACCAGCAGAGGTTTAGTGGTAGCCAAAAACATTCAGTACTTC.

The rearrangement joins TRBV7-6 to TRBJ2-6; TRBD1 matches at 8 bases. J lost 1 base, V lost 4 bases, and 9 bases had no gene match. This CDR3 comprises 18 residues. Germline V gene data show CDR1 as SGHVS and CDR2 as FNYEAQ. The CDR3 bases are TGTGCCAGCAGCTCCAAACGACAGGGGAGGTCTGGGGCCAACGTCCTGACTTTC. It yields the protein CASSSKRQGRSGANVLTF. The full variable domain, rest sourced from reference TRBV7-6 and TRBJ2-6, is GAGVSQSPRYKVTKRGQDVALRCDPISGHVSLYWYRQALGQGPEFLTYFNYEAQQDKSGLPNDRFSAERPEGSISTLTIQRTEQRDSAMYRCASSSKRQGRSGANVLTFGAGSRLTVL.

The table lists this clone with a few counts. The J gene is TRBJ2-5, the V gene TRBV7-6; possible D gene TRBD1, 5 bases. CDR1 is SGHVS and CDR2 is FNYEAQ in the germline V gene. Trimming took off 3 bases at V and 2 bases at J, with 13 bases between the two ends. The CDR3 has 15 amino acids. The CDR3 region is CASSLSRRTQETQYF. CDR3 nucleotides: TGTGCCAGCAGCTTGAGTCGGCGGACACAAGAGACCCAGTACTTC.

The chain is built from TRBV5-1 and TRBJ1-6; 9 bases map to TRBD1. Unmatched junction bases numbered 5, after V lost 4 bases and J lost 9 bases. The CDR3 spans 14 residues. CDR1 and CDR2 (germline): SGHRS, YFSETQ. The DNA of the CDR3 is TGCGCCAGCAGCAGGGACAGGGAGACTTCACCCCTCCACTTT. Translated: CASSRDRETSPLHF. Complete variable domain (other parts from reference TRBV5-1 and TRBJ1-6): KAGVTQTPRYLIKTRGQQVTLSCSPISGHRSVSWYQQTPGQGLQFLFEYFSETQRNKGNFPGRFSGRQFSNSRSEMNVSTLELGDSALYLCASSRDRETSPLHFGNGTRLTVT.

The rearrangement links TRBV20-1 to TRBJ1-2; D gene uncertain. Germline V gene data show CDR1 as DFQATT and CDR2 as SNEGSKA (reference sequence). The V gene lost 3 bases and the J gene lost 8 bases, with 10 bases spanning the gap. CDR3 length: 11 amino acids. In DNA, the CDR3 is TGCAGTGCTAGCACAACGGGGGGCTACACCTTC. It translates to CSASTTGGYTF.

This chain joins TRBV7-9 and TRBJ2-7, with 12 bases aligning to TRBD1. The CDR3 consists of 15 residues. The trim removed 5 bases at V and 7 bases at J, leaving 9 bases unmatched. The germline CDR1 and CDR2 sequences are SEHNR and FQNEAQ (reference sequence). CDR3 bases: TGTGCCAGCAGCGCACCGGGACAGGGGGCGAGGGAGCAGTACTTC. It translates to CASSAPGQGAREQYF.

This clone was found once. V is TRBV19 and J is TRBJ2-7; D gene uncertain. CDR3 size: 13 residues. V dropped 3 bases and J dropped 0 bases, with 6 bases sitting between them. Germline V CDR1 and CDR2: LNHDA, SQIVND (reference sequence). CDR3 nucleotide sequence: TGTGCCAGTAGTATGAGGTTCTCCTACGAGCAGTACTTC. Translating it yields CASSMRFSYEQYF.

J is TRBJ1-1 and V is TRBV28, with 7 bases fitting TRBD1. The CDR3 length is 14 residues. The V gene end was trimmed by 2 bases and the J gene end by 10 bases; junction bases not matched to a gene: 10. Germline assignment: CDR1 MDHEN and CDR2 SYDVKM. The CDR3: CASSLRGLGVAAFF. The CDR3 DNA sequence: TGTGCCAGCAGTTTAAGGGGGCTTGGGGTGGCAGCTTTCTTT.

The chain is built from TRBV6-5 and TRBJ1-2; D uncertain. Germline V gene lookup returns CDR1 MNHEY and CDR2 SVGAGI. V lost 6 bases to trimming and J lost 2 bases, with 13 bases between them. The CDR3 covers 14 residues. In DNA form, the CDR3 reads TGTGCCAGCAGCCCCGTGGGGAGAAACTATGGCTACACCTTC. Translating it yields CASSPVGRNYGYTF.

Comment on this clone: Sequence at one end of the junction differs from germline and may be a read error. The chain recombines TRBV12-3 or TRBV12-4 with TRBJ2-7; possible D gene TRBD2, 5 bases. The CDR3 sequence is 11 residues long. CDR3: CASSLYGDLHF. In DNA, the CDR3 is TGTGCCAGCAGTTTGTACGGGGATTTGCACTTC.